This T cell receptor beta chain was identified in a study of vaccination and CD4 T cells after COVID-19. For the study at large: The convalescent group had six males, four females, seven Caucasians, two Asians, one multiracial. Samples were taken after vaccination, a median of around 78 days after dose two, with a range of 14 to 241.

The table lists this clonotype with a count of one. Antigen unknown. CD4+ T cells that had been cultured provided DNA sequenced with the Oncomine TCR Beta short-read assay. Via MiXCR, TCRdb re-called the PCR reads, giving one row per CDR3 protein. The sample yields 11,000 to 15,000 distinct CDR3 sequences, approximately 61% seen once. Treatment reported: roughly nine-day PBMC culture with coronavirus spike peptide pools or control peptides (ViraFEST assay). Cell culture was performed with 1.8 million or so PBMCs per well in the presence of about 9.1 IU/ml IL-2 and roughly 9.7 ug/ml peptide pools. Germline loops: CDR1 SGHAT, CDR2 FQNNGV. The V and J ends lost 5 bases and 7 bases respectively, with 18 bases between them. CDR3 length: 14 residues.

Specimen: CD4+ T cells from blood, cultured in vitro. The chain joins TRBV11-2 to TRBJ2-7; D gene uncertain. This sequence was found in a human donor who had recovered from COVID-19. The CDR3 loop reads CASSPDRWSGEQYF. CDR3 nucleotide sequence: TGTGCCAGCAGCCCTGATCGGTGGTCCGGGGAGCAGTACTTC.